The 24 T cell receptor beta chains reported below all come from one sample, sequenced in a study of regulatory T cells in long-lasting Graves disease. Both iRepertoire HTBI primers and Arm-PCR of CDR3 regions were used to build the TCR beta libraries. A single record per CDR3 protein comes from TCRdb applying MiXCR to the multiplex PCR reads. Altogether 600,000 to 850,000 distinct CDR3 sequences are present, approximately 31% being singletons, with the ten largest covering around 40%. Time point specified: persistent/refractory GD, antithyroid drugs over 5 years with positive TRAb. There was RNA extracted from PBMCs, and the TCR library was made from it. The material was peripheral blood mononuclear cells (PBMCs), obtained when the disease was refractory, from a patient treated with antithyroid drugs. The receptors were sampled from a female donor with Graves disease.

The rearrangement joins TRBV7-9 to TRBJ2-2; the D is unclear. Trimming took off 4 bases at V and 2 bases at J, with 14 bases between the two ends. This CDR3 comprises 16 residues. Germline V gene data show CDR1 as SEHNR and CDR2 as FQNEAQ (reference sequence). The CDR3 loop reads CASSSPGGLNTGELFF. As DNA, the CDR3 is TGTGCCAGCAGCTCCCCCGGCGGTCTTAACACCGGGGAGCTGTTTTTT. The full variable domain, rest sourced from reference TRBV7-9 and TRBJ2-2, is DTGVSQNPRHKITKRGQNVTFRCDPISEHNRLYWYRQTLGQGPEFLTYFQNEAQLEKSRLLSDRFSAERPKGSFSTLEIQRTEQGDSAMYLCASSSPGGLNTGELFFGEGSRLTVL.

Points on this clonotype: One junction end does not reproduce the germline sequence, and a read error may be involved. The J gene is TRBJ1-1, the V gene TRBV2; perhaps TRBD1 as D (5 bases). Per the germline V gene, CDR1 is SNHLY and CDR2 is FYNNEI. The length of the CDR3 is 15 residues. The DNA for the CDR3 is TGTGCCAGCGGTGAAGCCCGAGGGGTGAACACTGAAGCTTTCTTT. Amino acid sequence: CASGEARGVNTEAFF.

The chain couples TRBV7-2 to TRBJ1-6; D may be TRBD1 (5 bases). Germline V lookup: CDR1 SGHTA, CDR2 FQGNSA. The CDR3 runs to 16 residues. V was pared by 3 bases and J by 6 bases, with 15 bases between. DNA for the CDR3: TGTGCCAGCAGCTTGTCTCAGACGGGGCCTAATTCACCCCTCCACTTT. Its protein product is CASSLSQTGPNSPLHF.

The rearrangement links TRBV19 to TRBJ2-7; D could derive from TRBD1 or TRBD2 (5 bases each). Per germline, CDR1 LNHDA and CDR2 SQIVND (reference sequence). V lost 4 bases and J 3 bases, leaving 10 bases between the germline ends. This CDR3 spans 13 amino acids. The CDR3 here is CASSRDGGYEQYF. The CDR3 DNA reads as TGTGCCAGTAGTAGGGACGGTGGCTACGAGCAGTACTTC.

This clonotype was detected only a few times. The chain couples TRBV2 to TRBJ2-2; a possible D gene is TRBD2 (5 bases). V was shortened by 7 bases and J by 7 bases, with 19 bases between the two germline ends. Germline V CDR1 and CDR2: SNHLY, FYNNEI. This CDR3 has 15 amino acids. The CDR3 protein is CASTQAAAKNGELFF. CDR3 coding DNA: TGTGCCAGCACTCAAGCGGCAGCAAAGAACGGGGAGCTGTTTTTT.

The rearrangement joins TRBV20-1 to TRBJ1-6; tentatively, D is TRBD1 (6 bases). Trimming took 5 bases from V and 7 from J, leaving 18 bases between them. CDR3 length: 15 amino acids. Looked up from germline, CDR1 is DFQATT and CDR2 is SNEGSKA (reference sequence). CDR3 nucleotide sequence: TGCAGTGCTGTTCCGGGGGGGCGCCGGAATTCACCCCTCCACTTT. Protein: CSAVPGGRRNSPLHF.

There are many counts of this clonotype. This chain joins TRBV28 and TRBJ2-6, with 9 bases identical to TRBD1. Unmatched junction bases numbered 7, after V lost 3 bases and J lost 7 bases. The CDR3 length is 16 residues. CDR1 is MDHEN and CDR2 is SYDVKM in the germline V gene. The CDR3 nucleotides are TGTGCCAGCAGTTTCCCAGACAGGGGGGGAGCCAACGTCCTGACTTTC. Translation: CASSFPDRGGANVLTF.

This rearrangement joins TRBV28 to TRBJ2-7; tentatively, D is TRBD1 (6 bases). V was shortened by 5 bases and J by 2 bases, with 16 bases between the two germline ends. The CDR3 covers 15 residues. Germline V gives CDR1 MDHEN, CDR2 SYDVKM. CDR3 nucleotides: TGTGCCAGCAGTCCCCCGAGGACAGCTGCCTACGAGCAGTACTTC. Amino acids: CASSPPRTAAYEQYF.

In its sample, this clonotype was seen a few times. The CDR3 sequence is CASSGQFGGYTF. CDR3 DNA sequence: TGTGCCAGCAGTGGACAGTTTGGCGGCTACACCTTC. V gene TRBV12-3 or TRBV12-4 combines with J gene TRBJ1-2; weak D call: TRBD1 (6 bases). V dropped 5 bases and J dropped 8 bases, with 12 bases sitting between them. The CDR3 consists of 12 residues.

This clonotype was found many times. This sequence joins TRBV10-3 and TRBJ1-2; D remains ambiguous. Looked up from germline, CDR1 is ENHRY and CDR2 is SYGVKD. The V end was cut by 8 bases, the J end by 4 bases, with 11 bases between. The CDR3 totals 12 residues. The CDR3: CAIPGPVYGYTF. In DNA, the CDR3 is TGTGCCATCCCGGGTCCCGTCTATGGCTACACCTTC.

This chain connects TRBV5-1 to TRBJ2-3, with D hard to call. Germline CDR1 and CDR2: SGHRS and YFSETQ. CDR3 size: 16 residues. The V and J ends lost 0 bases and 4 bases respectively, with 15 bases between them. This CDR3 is CASSLDVGMGADTQYF. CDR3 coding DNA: TGCGCCAGCAGCTTGGATGTGGGGATGGGCGCAGATACGCAGTATTTT.

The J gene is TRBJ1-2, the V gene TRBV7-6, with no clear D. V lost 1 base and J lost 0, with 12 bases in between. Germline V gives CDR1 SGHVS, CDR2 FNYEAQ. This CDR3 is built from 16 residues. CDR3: CASSLGIGRANYGYTF. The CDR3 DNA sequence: TGTGCCAGCAGCTTAGGTATCGGGCGAGCTAACTATGGCTACACCTTC.

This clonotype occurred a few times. DNA of the CDR3: TGTGCCAGCAGTTCGTCCGGACAGGGGGCAGGAAACACCATATATTTT. This sequence encodes CASSSSGQGAGNTIYF. J is TRBJ1-3 and V is TRBV28, with TRBD1 matching 11 bases. V lost 4 bases, J lost 4 bases, and 6 bases stayed unmatched. The CDR3 totals 16 residues. CDR1 and CDR2 (germline): MDHEN, SYDVKM.

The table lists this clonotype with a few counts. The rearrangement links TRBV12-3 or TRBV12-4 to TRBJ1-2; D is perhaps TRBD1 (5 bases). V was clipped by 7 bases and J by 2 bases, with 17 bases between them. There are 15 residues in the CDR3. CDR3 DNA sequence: TGTGCCAGCACCCTGGGAACCAGGGTAAACTATGGCTACACCTTC. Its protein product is CASTLGTRVNYGYTF.

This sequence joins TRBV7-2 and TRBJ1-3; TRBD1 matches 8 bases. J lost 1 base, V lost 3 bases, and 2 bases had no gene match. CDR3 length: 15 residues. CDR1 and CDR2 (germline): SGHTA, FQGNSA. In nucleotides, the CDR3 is TGTGCCAGCAGCTTTAGGACAGGGTCTGGAAACACCATATATTTT. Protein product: CASSFRTGSGNTIYF.

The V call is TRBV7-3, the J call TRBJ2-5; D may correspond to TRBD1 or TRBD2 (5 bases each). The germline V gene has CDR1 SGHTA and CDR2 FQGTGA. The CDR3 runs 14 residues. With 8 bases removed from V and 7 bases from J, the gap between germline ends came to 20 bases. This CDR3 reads CASGAASPRGTQYF. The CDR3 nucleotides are TGTGCCAGCGGCGCAGCGTCGCCGAGGGGGACCCAGTACTTC.

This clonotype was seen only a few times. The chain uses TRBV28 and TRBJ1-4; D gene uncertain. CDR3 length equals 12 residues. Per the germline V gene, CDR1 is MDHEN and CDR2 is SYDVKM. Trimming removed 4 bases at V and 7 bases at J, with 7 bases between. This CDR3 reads CASSWVREKLFF. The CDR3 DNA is TGTGCCAGCAGTTGGGTTCGTGAAAAACTGTTTTTT.

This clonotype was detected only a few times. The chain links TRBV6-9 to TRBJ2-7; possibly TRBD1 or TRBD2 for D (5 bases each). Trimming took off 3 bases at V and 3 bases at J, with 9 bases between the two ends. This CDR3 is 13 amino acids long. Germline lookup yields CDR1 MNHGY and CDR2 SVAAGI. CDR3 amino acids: CASSYGTIYEQYF. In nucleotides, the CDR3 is TGTGCCAGCAGTTACGGGACGATCTACGAGCAGTACTTC.

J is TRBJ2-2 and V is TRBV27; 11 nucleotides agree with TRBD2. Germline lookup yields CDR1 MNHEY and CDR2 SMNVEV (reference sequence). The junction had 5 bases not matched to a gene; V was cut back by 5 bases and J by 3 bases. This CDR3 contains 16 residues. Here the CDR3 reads CASSEIAGGHTGELFF. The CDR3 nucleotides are TGTGCCAGCAGTGAAATAGCGGGAGGGCACACCGGGGAGCTGTTTTTT.

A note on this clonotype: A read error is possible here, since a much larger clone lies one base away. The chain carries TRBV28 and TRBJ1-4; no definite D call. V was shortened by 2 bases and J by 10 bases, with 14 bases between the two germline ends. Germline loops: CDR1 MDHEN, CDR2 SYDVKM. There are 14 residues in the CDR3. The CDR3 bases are TGTGCCAGCAGTTTACCCGACAAGGGAGGAAAACTGTTTTTT. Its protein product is CASSLPDKGGKLFF.

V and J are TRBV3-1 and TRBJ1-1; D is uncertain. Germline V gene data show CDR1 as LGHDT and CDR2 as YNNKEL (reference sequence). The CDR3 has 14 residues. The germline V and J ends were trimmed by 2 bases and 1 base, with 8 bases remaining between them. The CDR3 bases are TGTGCCAGCAGCCAAAGGTGGGAGAACACTGAAGCTTTCTTT. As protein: CASSQRWENTEAFF.

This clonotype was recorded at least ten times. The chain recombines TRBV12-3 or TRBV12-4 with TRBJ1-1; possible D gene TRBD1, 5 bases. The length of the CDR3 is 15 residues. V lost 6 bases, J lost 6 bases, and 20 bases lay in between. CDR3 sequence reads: CASSPGGDLGPEAFF. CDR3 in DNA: TGTGCCAGCAGCCCTGGTGGGGACTTGGGGCCTGAAGCTTTCTTT.

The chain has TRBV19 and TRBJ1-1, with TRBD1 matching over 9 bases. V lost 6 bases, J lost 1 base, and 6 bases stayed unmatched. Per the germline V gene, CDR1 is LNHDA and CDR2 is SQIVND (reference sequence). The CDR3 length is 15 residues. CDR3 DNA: TGTGCCAGTAGCTTTACGGGACAGGGGAACACTGAAGCTTTCTTT. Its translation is CASSFTGQGNTEAFF. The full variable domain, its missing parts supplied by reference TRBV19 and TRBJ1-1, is DGGITQSPKYLFRKEGQNVTLSCEQNLNHDAMYWYRQDPGQGLRLIYYSQIVNDFQKGDIAEGYSVSREKKESFPLTVTSAQKNPTAFYLCASSFTGQGNTEAFFGQGTRLTVV.

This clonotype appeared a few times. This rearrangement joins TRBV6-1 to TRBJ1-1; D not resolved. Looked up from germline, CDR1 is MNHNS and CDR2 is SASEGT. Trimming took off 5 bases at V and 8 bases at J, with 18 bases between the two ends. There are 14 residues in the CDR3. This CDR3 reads CASSPLDMLEEAFF. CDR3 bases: TGTGCCAGCAGTCCCCTAGACATGTTGGAGGAAGCTTTCTTT.